This TCR beta chain came from a study of graft-versus-host responses after intestinal transplantation. Background on the study: Multivisceral, liver-intestinal, or isolated intestinal transplants were performed in recipients. The recipients all started with anti-thymocyte globulin induction and then took tacrolimus and steroids for 3 to 4 years.

In the case of this clone: Its antigen is unknown.

Findings and limits, study-wide: There were GvH clones found in recipient marrow, and some of them appeared first in ileum or blood. Early declines in HvG clones that occurred post-transplant were associated with peak circulating GvH clone levels.

The V end lost 5 bases, the J end lost 0 bases, and 10 bases lay between the germline ends. The V gene's germline CDR1 is MNHEY and CDR2 SMNVEV (reference sequence). This CDR3 has 14 amino acids. Data came from immunoSEQ multiplex PCR; TCRdb stores just in-frame clones and leaves some out. This sample has 80,000 to 95,000 clones, with approximately 94% found just once. The chain joins TRBV27 to TRBJ1-1; D call uncertain. This material consisted of unstimulated CD8+ T cells sorted from spleen or lymph node cells, taken before intestinal transplant. This TCR was recovered from a human donor who received an intestinal transplant. CDR3 DNA: TGTGCCAGCAGTCCCCCGGGAGTGAACACTGAAGCTTTCTTT. Translating gives CASSPPGVNTEAFF.